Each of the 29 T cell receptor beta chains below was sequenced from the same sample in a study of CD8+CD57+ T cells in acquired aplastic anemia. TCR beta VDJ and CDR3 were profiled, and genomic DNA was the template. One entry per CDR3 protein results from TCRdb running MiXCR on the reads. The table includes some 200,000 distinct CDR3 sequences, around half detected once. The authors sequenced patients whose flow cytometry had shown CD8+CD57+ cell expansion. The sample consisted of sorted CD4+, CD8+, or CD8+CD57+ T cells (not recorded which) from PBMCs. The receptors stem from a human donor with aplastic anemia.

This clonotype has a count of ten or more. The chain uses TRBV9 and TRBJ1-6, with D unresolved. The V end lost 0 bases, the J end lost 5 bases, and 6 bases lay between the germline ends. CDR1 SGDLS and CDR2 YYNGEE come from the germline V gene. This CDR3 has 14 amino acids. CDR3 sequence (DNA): TGTGCCAGCAGCGTAGGGCGTAATAATTCACCCCTCCACTTT. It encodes CASSVGRNNSPLHF.

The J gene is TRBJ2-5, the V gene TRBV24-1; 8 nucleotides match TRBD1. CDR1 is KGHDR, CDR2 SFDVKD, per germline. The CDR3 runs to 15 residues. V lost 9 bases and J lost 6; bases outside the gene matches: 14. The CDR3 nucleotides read TGTGCCACCGAATCGGCCGGACAGGGTTATCAGACCCAGTACTTC. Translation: CATESAGQGYQTQYF.

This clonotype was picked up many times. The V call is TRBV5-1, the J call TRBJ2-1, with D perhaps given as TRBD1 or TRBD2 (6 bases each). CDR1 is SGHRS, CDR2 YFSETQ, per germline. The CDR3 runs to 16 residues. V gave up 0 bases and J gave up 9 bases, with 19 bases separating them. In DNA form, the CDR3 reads TGCGCCAGCAGCTTGGGGGCCGGGGGCACGAGGATTGAGCAGTTCTTC. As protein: CASSLGAGGTRIEQFF.

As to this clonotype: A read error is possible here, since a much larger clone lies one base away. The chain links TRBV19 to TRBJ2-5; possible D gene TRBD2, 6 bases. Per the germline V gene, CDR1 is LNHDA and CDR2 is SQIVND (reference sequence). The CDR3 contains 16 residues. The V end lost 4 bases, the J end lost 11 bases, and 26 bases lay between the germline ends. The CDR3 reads CASSNTGTPPQNEQYF. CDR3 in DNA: TGTGCCAGTAGTAATACCGGGACTCCCCCTCAAAATGAGCAGTACTTC.

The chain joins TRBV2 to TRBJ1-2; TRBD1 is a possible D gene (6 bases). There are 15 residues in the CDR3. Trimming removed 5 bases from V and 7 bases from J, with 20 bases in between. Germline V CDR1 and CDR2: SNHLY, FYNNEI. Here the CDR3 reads CASSSSTTGLGGYTF. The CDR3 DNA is TGTGCCAGCAGTTCAAGCACTACAGGGCTCGGTGGCTACACCTTC.

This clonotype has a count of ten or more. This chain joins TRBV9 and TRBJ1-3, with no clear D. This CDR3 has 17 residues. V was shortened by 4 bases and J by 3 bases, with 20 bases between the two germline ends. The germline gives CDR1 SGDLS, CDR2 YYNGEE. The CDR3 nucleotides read TGTGCCAGCAGCCCCGAGATAACCCGAAACGGTGGAAACACCATATATTTT. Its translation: CASSPEITRNGGNTIYF. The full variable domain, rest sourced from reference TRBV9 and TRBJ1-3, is DSGVTQTPKHLITATGQRVTLRCSPRSGDLSVYWYQQSLDQGLQFLIQYYNGEERAKGNILERFSAQQFPDLHSELNLSSLELGDSALYFCASSPEITRNGGNTIYFGEGSWLTVV.

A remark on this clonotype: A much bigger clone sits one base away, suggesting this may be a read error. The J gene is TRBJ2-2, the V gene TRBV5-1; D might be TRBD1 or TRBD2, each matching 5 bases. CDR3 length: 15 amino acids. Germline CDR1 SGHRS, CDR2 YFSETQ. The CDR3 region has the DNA TGCGCCAGCAGCTTGAGGGGTTCTAACACCGGGGAGCTGCTTTTT. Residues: CASSLRGSNTGELLF.

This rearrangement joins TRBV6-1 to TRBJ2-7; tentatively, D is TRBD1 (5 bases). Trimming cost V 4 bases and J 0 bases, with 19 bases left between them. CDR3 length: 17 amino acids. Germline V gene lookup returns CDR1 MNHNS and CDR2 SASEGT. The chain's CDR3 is CASSGFVDSGFSYEQYF. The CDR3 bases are TGTGCCAGCAGTGGTTTTGTAGATTCAGGGTTCTCCTACGAGCAGTACTTC.

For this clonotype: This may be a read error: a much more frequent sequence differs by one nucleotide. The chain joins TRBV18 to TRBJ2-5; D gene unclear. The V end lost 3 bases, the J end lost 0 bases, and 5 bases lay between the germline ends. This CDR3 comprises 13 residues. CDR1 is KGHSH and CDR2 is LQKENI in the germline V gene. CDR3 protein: CASSPGDQETQYF. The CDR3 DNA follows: TGTGCCAGCTCACCTGGGGACCAAGAGACCCAGTACTTC. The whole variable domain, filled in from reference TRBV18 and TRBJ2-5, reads NAGVMQNPRHLVRRRGQEARLRCSPMKGHSHVYWYRQLPEEGLKFMVYLQKENIIDESGMPKERFSAEFPKEGPSILRIQQVVRGDSAAYFCASSPGDQETQYFGPGTRLLVL.

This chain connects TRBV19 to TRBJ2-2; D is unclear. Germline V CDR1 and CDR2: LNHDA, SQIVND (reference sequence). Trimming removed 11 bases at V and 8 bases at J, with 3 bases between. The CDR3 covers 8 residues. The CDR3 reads CASGELFF. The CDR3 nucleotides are TGTGCCTCAGGGGAGCTGTTTTTT.

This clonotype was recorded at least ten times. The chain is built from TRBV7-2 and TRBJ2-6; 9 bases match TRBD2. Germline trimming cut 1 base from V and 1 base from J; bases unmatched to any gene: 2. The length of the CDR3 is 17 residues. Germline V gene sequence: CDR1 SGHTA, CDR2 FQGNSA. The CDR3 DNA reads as TGTGCCAGCAGCTTAGTCGCGGGGGGGTCTGGGGCCAACGTCCTGACTTTC. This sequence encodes CASSLVAGGSGANVLTF.

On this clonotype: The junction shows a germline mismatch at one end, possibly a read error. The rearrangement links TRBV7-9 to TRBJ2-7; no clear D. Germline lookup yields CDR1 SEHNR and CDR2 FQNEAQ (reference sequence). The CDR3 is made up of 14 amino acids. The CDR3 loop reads CASSSQAVGYEQYF. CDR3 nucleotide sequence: TGTGCCAGCAGCTCTCAGGCAGTCGGCTACGAGCAGTATTTC.

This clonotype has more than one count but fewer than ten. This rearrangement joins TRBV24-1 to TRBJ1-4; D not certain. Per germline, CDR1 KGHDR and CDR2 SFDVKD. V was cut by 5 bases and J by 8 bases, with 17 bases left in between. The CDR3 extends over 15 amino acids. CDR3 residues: CATSGGASAGEKLFF. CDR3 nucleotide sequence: TGTGCCACCAGTGGGGGAGCTTCGGCGGGAGAAAAACTGTTTTTT.

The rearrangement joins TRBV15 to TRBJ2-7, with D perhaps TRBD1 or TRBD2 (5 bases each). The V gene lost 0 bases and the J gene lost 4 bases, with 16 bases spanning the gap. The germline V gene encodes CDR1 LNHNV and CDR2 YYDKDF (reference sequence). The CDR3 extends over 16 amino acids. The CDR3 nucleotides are TGTGCCACCAGCAGAGATCCCAGGGAAGCGGTGTACGAGCAGTACTTC. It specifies CATSRDPREAVYEQYF.

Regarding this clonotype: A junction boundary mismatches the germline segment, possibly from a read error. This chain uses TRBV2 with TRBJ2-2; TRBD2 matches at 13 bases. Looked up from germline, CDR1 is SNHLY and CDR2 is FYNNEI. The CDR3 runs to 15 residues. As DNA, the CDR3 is TGTACCAGCAAGCCCACTAGCGGGGGGGCCGGGGAGCTGTTTTTT. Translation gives CTSKPTSGGAGELFF.

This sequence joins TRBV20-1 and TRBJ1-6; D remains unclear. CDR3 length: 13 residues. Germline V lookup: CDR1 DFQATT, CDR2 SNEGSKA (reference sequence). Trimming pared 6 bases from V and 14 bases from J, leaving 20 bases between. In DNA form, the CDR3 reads TGCAGTGCCACCCACCCGACGGGCTCGTCCCTCCACTTT. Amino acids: CSATHPTGSSLHF.

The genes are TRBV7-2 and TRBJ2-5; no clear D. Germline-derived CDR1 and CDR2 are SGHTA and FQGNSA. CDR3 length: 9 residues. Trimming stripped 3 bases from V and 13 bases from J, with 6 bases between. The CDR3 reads CASSLTRYF. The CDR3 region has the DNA TGTGCCAGCAGCTTGACACGGTACTTC.

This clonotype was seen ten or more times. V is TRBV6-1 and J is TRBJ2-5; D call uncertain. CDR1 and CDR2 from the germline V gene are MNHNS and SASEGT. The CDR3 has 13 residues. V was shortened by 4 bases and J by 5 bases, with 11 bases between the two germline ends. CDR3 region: CASSGRVGETQYF. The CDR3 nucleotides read TGTGCCAGCAGTGGTAGGGTGGGTGAGACCCAGTACTTC.

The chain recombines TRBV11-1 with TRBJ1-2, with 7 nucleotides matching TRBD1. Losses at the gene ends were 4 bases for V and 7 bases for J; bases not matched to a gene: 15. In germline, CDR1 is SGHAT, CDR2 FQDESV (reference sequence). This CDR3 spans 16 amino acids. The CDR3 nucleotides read TGTGCCAGCAGCTCAGCGGGAAGGGGGCGAGAGTCTGGCTACACCTTC. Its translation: CASSSAGRGRESGYTF.

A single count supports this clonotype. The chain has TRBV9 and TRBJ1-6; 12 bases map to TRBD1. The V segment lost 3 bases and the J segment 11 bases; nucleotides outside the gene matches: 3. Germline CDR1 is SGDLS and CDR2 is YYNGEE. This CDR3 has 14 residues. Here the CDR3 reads CASSAGTGGTPLHF. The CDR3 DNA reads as TGTGCCAGCAGCGCCGGGACAGGGGGCACACCCCTCCACTTT.

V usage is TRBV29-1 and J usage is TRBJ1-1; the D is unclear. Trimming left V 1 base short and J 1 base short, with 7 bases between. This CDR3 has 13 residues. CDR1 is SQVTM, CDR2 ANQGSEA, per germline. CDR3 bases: TGCAGCGTTGAAGGGACGAAGAACACTGAAGCTTTCTTT. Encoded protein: CSVEGTKNTEAFF.

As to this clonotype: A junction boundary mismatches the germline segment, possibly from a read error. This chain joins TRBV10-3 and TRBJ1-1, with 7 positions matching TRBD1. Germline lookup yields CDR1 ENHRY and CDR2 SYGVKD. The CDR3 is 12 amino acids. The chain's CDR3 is CPEGGRGTEAFF. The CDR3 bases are TGCCCCGAAGGGGGCCGTGGCACTGAAGCTTTCTTT.

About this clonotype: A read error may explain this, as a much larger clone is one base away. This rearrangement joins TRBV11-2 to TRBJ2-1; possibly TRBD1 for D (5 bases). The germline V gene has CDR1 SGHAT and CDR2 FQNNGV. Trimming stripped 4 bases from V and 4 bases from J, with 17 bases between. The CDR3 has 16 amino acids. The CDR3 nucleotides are TGTGCCAGCAGCTCCCTGTGGGGCGATAGGTACAATGAGCAGTTCTTC. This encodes CASSSLWGDRYNEQFF.

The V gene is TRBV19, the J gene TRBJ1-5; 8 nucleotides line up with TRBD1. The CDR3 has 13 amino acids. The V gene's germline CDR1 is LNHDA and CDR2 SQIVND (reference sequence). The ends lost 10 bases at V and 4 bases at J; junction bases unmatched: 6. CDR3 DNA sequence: TGTGCCACCCAACAGGGGGGGAATCAGCCCCAGCATTTT. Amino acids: CATQQGGNQPQHF. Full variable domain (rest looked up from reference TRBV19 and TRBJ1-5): DGGITQSPKYLFRKEGQNVTLSCEQNLNHDAMYWYRQDPGQGLRLIYYSQIVNDFQKGDIAEGYSVSREKKESFPLTVTSAQKNPTAFYLCATQQGGNQPQHFGDGTRLSIL.

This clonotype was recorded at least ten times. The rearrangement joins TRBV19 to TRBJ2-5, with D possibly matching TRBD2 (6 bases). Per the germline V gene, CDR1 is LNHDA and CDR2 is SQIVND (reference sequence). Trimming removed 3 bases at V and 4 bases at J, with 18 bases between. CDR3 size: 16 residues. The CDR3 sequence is CASSMFGRGMGETQYF. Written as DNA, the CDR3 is TGTGCCAGTAGTATGTTCGGGAGAGGGATGGGAGAGACCCAGTACTTC. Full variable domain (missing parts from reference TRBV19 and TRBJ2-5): DGGITQSPKYLFRKEGQNVTLSCEQNLNHDAMYWYRQDPGQGLRLIYYSQIVNDFQKGDIAEGYSVSREKKESFPLTVTSAQKNPTAFYLCASSMFGRGMGETQYFGPGTRLLVL.

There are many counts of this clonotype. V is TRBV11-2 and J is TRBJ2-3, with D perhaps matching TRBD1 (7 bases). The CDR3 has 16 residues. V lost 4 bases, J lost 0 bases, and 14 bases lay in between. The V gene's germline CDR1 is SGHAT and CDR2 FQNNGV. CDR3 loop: CASSSRQGGSTDTQYF. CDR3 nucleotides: TGTGCCAGCAGCTCCAGACAGGGAGGAAGCACAGATACGCAGTATTTT.

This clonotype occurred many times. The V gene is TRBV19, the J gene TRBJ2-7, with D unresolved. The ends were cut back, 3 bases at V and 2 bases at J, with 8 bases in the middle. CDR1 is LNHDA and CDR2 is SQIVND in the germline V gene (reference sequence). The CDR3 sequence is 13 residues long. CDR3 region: CASSIRPPYEQYF. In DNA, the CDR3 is TGTGCCAGTAGTATCAGGCCTCCCTACGAGCAGTACTTC.

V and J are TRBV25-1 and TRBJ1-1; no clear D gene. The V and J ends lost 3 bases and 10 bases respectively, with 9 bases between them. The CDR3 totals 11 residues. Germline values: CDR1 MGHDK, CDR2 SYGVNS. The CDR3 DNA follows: TGTGCCAGCAGTGACATCGGTGTAGCTTTCTTT. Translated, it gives CASSDIGVAFF. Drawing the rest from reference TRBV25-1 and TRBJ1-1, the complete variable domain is EADIYQTPRYLVIGTGKKITLECSQTMGHDKMYWYQQDPGMELHLIHYSYGVNSTEKGDLSSESTVSRIRTEHFPLTLESARPSHTSQYLCASSDIGVAFFGQGTRLTVV.

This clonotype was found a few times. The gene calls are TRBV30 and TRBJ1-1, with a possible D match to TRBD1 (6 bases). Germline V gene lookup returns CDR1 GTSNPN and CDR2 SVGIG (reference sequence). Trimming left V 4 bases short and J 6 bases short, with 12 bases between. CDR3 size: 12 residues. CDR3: CAWNDRSAEAFF. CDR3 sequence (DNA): TGTGCCTGGAACGACAGGAGCGCTGAAGCTTTCTTT.